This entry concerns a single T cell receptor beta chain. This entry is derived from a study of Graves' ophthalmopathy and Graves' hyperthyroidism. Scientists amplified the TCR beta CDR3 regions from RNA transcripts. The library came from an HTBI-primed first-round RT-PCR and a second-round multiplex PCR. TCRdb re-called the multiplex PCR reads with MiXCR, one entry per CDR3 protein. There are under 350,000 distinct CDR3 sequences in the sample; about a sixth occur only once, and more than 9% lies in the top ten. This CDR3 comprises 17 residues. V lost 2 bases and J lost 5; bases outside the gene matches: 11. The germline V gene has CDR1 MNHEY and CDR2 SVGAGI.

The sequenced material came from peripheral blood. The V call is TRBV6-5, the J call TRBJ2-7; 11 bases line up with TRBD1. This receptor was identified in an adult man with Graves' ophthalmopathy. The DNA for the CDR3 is TGTGCCAGCAGTTACCCGTTCGGGACAGGGGGTGCGAACGAGCAGTACTTC. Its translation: CASSYPFGTGGANEQYF.